This T cell receptor (beta chain) was sequenced for a study of blood T cell repertoires in COVID-19. Whole-study context: Both acute and convalescent COVID-19 samples were obtained from the United States, Italy and Spain. T cells, B-cell-depleted T cells, or PBMCs provided the cDNA or gDNA that served as material.

The Seattle site enrolled patients during active infection and followed them longitudinally. V was pared by 2 bases and J by 3 bases, with 11 bases between. The germline CDR1 and CDR2 sequences are SGHTA and FQGTGA. CDR3 size: 14 residues. Original analysis: Reference gene primer amplification gave estimated nucleated cell counts. Sequencing used immunoSEQ multiplex PCR; TCRdb keeps in-frame clones, though not all of them. D and trimming come from the DNA, and the V and J calls and clone size come from that table. The top ten hold more than 4.5% of the sample, which has about 260,000 clones, roughly 86% seen once.

The chain combines TRBV7-3 with TRBJ2-7; the D gene is possibly TRBD2 (6 bases). The TCR comes from a woman in her sixties or seventies with COVID-19, enrolled during active disease. Sequenced sample: peripheral blood. This CDR3 is CASSLAGPNYEQYF. CDR3 in DNA: TGTGCCAGCAGCTTAGCGGGACCAAACTACGAGCAGTACTTC.